These 27 T cell receptor beta chains originate from one sample sequenced in a study of CD8+ T cells in alopecia areata. TCR sequencing used cDNA made by reverse transcription of extracted RNA. Here immunoSEQ multiplex PCR was the method, and the copy in TCRdb shows in-frame clones only, minus some. This table holds just over 150,000 clones, less than 65% found once. The material sequenced was CD8+ T cells sorted from blood, taken at week 0. The source is a human donor with alopecia areata.

V gene TRBV29-1 combines with J gene TRBJ1-1; tentative D call: TRBD1 (5 bases). This CDR3 has 12 amino acids. V shed 4 bases and J shed 1 base, with 7 bases lying between them. Germline V gene lookup returns CDR1 SQVTM and CDR2 ANQGSEA. CDR3 protein: CSVGGSNTEAFF. The CDR3 nucleotides read TGCAGCGTTGGGGGGTCGAACACTGAAGCTTTCTTT.

This clone was recorded a few times. The rearrangement uses TRBV4-3 and TRBJ2-3; D not certain. Germline V lookup: CDR1 LGHNA, CDR2 YSLEER. The CDR3 is 14 residues long. Trimming pared 0 bases from V and 4 bases from J, leaving 8 bases between. The CDR3 bases are TGCGCCAGCAGCCAAGATGCAGCCGCAGATACGCAGTATTTT. It encodes CASSQDAAADTQYF.

The V call is TRBV4-3, the J call TRBJ2-7, with 10 bases lining up with TRBD1. After removal of 0 bases from V and 3 bases from J, the junction contained 5 bases not matched to a gene. The CDR3 is made up of 16 amino acids. Germline assignment: CDR1 LGHNA and CDR2 YSLEER. This CDR3 reads CASSQDVGTGDYEQYF. As DNA, the CDR3 is TGCGCCAGCAGCCAAGATGTGGGGACAGGGGACTACGAGCAGTACTTC.

J is TRBJ1-1 and V is TRBV27; 7 positions match TRBD1. The J segment lost 0 bases and the V segment lost 3 bases, leaving 10 bases of the junction unmatched. Germline assignment: CDR1 MNHEY and CDR2 SMNVEV (reference sequence). The CDR3 consists of 17 residues. The DNA of the CDR3 is TGTGCCAGCAGTTTGGCCTCTCCGACAGGGATGAACACTGAAGCTTTCTTT. Amino acid sequence: CASSLASPTGMNTEAFF.

The chain uses TRBV2 and TRBJ1-5; D is ambiguous. With 2 bases removed from V and 4 bases from J, the gap between germline ends came to 15 bases. The germline CDR1 and CDR2 sequences are SNHLY and FYNNEI. CDR3 length equals 16 residues. CDR3 bases: TGTGCCAGCAGTGAACCCGGATTTGGGATTAATCAGCCCCAGCATTTT. Translation gives CASSEPGFGINQPQHF.

This clone occurred once. The genes are TRBV10-1 and TRBJ2-2, with no clear D. V was trimmed by 3 bases and J by 0 bases, leaving 11 bases between them. The CDR3 has 16 amino acids. Germline V lookup: CDR1 WNHNN, CDR2 SYGVQD (reference sequence). The CDR3 region has the DNA TGCGCCAGCAGTGACTACGGCCTCGCGAACACCGGGGAGCTGTTTTTT. Translating it yields CASSDYGLANTGELFF.

The chain couples TRBV7-9 to TRBJ1-2; 9 nucleotides match TRBD1. The germline V gene encodes CDR1 SEHNR and CDR2 FQNEAQ (reference sequence). Germline trimming cut 5 bases from V and 7 bases from J; bases unmatched to any gene: 5. The length of the CDR3 is 13 residues. CDR3 sequence reads: CASSKTGGGGYTF. CDR3 in DNA: TGTGCCAGCAGCAAAACAGGGGGCGGTGGCTACACCTTC.

The chain joins TRBV6-6 to TRBJ1-1; 7 nucleotides match TRBD1. Germline CDR1 reads MNHNY; CDR2 reads SVGAGI (reference sequence). The CDR3 length is 13 residues. The J segment lost 11 bases and the V segment lost 2 bases, leaving 8 bases of the junction unmatched. CDR3 amino acids: CASSYGGQGVAFF. Written as DNA, the CDR3 is TGTGCCAGCAGTTACGGTGGGCAGGGGGTCGCTTTCTTT.

This clone was picked up a small number of times. The rearrangement links TRBV2 to TRBJ1-1; a possible D gene is TRBD1 (6 bases). Germline values: CDR1 SNHLY, CDR2 FYNNEI. The CDR3 runs 11 residues. V was cut by 6 bases and J by 8 bases, with 10 bases left in between. The CDR3 reads CASRSGTEAFF. The CDR3 DNA reads as TGTGCCAGCAGATCCGGGACAGAAGCTTTCTTT.

The chain joins TRBV25-1 to TRBJ1-6; D is ambiguous. CDR3 size: 12 residues. CDR1 and CDR2 from the germline V gene are MGHDK and SYGVNS. With 5 bases removed from V and 9 bases from J, the gap between germline ends came to 8 bases. This CDR3 is CASSLQASPLHF. The CDR3 DNA reads TGTGCCAGCAGTCTCCAGGCTTCACCCCTCCACTTT.

This clone showed up just a few times. The rearrangement uses TRBV13 and TRBJ2-7, with TRBD1 matching over 7 bases. The germline CDR1 and CDR2 sequences are PRHDT and FYEKMQ (reference sequence). The CDR3 loop spans 13 amino acids. V lost 4 bases and J lost 3; bases outside the gene matches: 3. This chain's CDR3 is CASSSRGLYEQYF. CDR3 coding DNA: TGTGCCAGCAGCTCAAGGGGGCTCTACGAGCAGTACTTC. Drawing the rest from reference TRBV13 and TRBJ2-7, the complete variable domain is AAGVIQSPRHLIKEKRETATLKCYPIPRHDTVYWYQQGPGQDPQFLISFYEKMQSDKGSIPDRFSAQQFSDYHSELNMSSLELGDSALYFCASSSRGLYEQYFGPGTRLTVT.

This sequence joins TRBV2 and TRBJ2-6, with D unclear. With 3 bases removed from V and 0 bases from J, the gap between germline ends came to 6 bases. Germline assignment: CDR1 SNHLY and CDR2 FYNNEI. The CDR3 runs 15 residues. The CDR3 sequence is CASSDPSSGANVLTF. CDR3 in DNA: TGTGCCAGCAGTGACCCAAGCTCTGGGGCCAACGTCCTGACTTTC. Full variable domain (outside the CDR3, taken from reference TRBV2 and TRBJ2-6): EPEVTQTPSHQVTQMGQEVILRCVPISNHLYFYWYRQILGQKVEFLVSFYNNEISEKSEIFDDQFSVERPDGSNFTLKIRSTKLEDSAMYFCASSDPSSGANVLTFGAGSRLTVL.

This chain joins TRBV5-1 and TRBJ2-1; D is uncertain. Germline-derived CDR1 and CDR2 are SGHRS and YFSETQ. The CDR3 spans 14 residues. V lost 0 bases and J lost 3, with 7 bases in between. CDR3 bases: TGCGCCAGCAGCTTGGAGGAGCTCTACAATGAGCAGTTCTTC. Translation: CASSLEELYNEQFF.

This clone was counted between two and nine times. This sequence joins TRBV6-5 and TRBJ1-4, with a tentative D call TRBD1 (5 bases). Per germline, CDR1 MNHEY and CDR2 SVGAGI. V was cut by 4 bases and J by 8 bases, with 17 bases left in between. The CDR3 is 15 amino acids. CDR3 protein: CASSSGGGATEKLFF. The CDR3 DNA sequence: TGTGCCAGCAGTTCGGGGGGTGGCGCCACGGAAAAACTGTTTTTT.

This clone has more than one count but fewer than ten. Other nucleotide sequences from this sample produce the same CDR3. The chain uses TRBV25-1 and TRBJ2-7; D gene unclear. Germline assignment: CDR1 MGHDK and CDR2 SYGVNS. The CDR3 is 11 residues long. The V end lost 8 bases, the J end lost 3 bases, and 8 bases lay between the germline ends. DNA of the CDR3: TGTGCCAGCCGTCTAGGCTACGAGCAGTACTTC. As protein: CASRLGYEQYF.

About this clone itself: The sample has other DNA sequences that encode this CDR3 too. The CDR3: CASSQGQGAYEQYF. The CDR3, as DNA: TGCGCCAGCAGCCAGGGACAGGGGGCCTACGAGCAGTACTTC. This chain uses TRBV4-3 with TRBJ2-7, with 11 bases that match TRBD1. The length of the CDR3 is 14 residues. Germline V gives CDR1 LGHNA, CDR2 YSLEER. Trimming cost V 3 bases and J 2 bases; bases outside gene matches: 0.

This rearrangement joins TRBV4-3 to TRBJ1-6; 8 nucleotides line up with TRBD1. The CDR3 spans 17 residues. With V trimmed by 0 bases and J by 6 bases, 7 bases remained unmatched. Germline V gene lookup returns CDR1 LGHNA and CDR2 YSLEER. CDR3 sequence (DNA): TGCGCCAGCAGCCAAGATCTTTATACAGGGGGTAATTCACCCCTCCACTTT. Translated, it gives CASSQDLYTGGNSPLHF.

The chain recombines TRBV25-1 with TRBJ1-2; the D gene is possibly TRBD1 (5 bases). Per germline, CDR1 MGHDK and CDR2 SYGVNS. The germline V and J ends were trimmed by 6 bases and 2 bases, with 13 bases remaining between them. This CDR3 spans 14 amino acids. CDR3 bases: TGTGCCAGCAGGGGGACGGAAAAGAACTATGGCTACACCTTC. This gives the protein CASRGTEKNYGYTF.

The chain carries TRBV5-6 and TRBJ2-5; D gene unclear. There are 11 residues in the CDR3. The V end was cut by 4 bases, the J end by 4 bases, with 5 bases between. CDR1 and CDR2 (germline): SGHDT, YYEEEE. CDR3 sequence (DNA): TGTGCCAGCAGCCTCTCAGAGACCCAGTACTTC. Amino acid sequence: CASSLSETQYF.

The rearrangement uses TRBV2 and TRBJ2-1; a possible D gene is TRBD2 (5 bases). Trimming pared 8 bases from V and 15 bases from J, leaving 14 bases between. Germline V gene sequence: CDR1 SNHLY, CDR2 FYNNEI. The CDR3 is 10 residues long. The CDR3 loop is CASLGVDLFF. Here the CDR3 DNA reads TGTGCCAGCCTCGGGGTGGATCTGTTCTTC.

This chain uses TRBV15 with TRBJ2-3; weak D call: TRBD1 (5 bases). The CDR3 spans 12 residues. Germline CDR1 LNHNV, CDR2 YYDKDF (reference sequence). The germline V and J ends were trimmed by 3 bases and 5 bases, with 6 bases remaining between them. Written as DNA, the CDR3 is TGTGCCACCAGCAGGGACAAAGATACGCAGTATTTT. It specifies CATSRDKDTQYF.

This clone turned up a few times. The genes are TRBV15 and TRBJ1-5, with D possibly TRBD1 on 5 matching bases. This CDR3 has 15 residues. Per germline, CDR1 LNHNV and CDR2 YYDKDF (reference sequence). V lost 1 base and J 1 base, leaving 8 bases between the germline ends. CDR3 protein: CATSRGDVSNQPQHF. CDR3 in DNA: TGTGCCACCAGCAGAGGGGACGTGAGCAATCAGCCCCAGCATTTT.

This clone was seen more than once but under ten times. V usage is TRBV29-1 and J usage is TRBJ1-2, with D hard to call. Germline values: CDR1 SQVTM, CDR2 ANQGSEA. Trimming shortened V by 5 bases and J by 4 bases, and 14 bases separated the two germline ends. The CDR3 length is 13 residues. The CDR3 region is CSVTATGRYGYTF. CDR3 DNA: TGCAGCGTTACCGCGACCGGACGCTATGGCTACACCTTC.

The rearrangement joins TRBV14 to TRBJ1-1; D is ambiguous. CDR1 is SGHDN and CDR2 is FVKESK in the germline V gene. The ends were cut back, 3 bases at V and 0 bases at J, with 11 bases in the middle. The CDR3 consists of 15 residues. This CDR3 is CASSQVRSLNTEAFF. For the CDR3, the DNA is TGTGCCAGCAGCCAGGTCCGATCTTTGAACACTGAAGCTTTCTTT.

There are a few counts of this clone. The chain has TRBV30 and TRBJ2-2; D is ambiguous. Germline V gene data show CDR1 as GTSNPN and CDR2 as SVGIG (reference sequence). The V and J ends lost 4 bases and 3 bases respectively, with 9 bases between them. The CDR3 covers 13 residues. CDR3 protein: CAWTHSYTGELFF. As DNA, the CDR3 is TGTGCCTGGACCCATTCATACACCGGGGAGCTGTTTTTT. Combining the CDR3 with reference TRBV30 and TRBJ2-2 gives the whole variable domain SQTIHQWPATLVQPVGSPLSLECTVEGTSNPNLYWYRQAAGRGLQLLFYSVGIGQISSEVPQNLSASRPQDRQFILSSKKLLLSDSGFYLCAWTHSYTGELFFGEGSRLTVL.

CDR3 nucleotide sequence: TGTGCCTGGAGCCCCGTCTCTGGGGCCAACGTCCTGACTTTC. Residues: CAWSPVSGANVLTF. The rearrangement joins TRBV30 to TRBJ2-6; D not resolved. With 3 bases removed from V and 0 bases from J, the gap between germline ends came to 6 bases. The germline V gene has CDR1 GTSNPN and CDR2 SVGIG (reference sequence). This CDR3 comprises 14 residues.

This clone was detected only a few times. This chain links TRBV4-3 with TRBJ2-3; possibly TRBD1 for D (6 bases). V lost 1 base and J 6 bases, leaving 17 bases between the germline ends. The CDR3 loop spans 16 amino acids. Germline values: CDR1 LGHNA, CDR2 YSLEER. The CDR3 DNA reads as TGCGCCAGCAGCCAAGGTGGTGGGGGCGTTCAGGATACGCAGTATTTT. Translation: CASSQGGGGVQDTQYF.